What follows are 30 T cell receptor beta chains derived from one specimen sequenced in a study of neoadjuvant nivolumab and ipilimumab in lung cancer. Sequencing was performed with immunoSEQ multiplex PCR; in TCRdb, only in-frame clones are kept and a portion is missing. Of some 9,700 clones in the sample, over 60% were seen once. The sequencing used tumor tissue, collected after neoadjuvant nivolumab, alone or with ipilimumab, at or shortly before surgery. The source of these receptors is an adult with non-small cell lung cancer. Some clones in this sample may be carry-over from other donors' samples.

The rearrangement joins TRBV2 to TRBJ1-1; TRBD1 aligns across 7 bases. With V trimmed by 6 bases and J by 3 bases, 7 bases remained unmatched. The CDR3 has 14 amino acids. Per the germline V gene, CDR1 is SNHLY and CDR2 is FYNNEI. The CDR3 bases are TGTGCCAGCAGCACAGGGGATGGGTACACTGAAGCTTTCTTT. Translated: CASSTGDGYTEAFF.

The chain uses TRBV1 and TRBJ1-5; TRBD1 is the table's D call, not checked against the DNA. TRBV1 counts as a pseudogene. The CDR3 extends over 18 amino acids. The CDR3 here is CTSSPRDRGHVRNQPQHF. The CDR3 bases are TGCACCAGCAGCCCCCGGGACAGGGGGCATGTGCGTAATCAGCCCCAGCATTTT.

This clone turned up a few times. The chain has TRBV12-5 and TRBJ1-2; no definite D call. Germline CDR1 is LGHNT and CDR2 is FRNRAP. This CDR3 has 12 amino acids. Trimming cost V 1 base and J 8 bases, with 8 bases left between them. The DNA of the CDR3 is TGTGCTAGTGGTTTGGGGTCAGGCGGCTACACCTTC. Translation: CASGLGSGGYTF.

This clone has a single count. The chain joins TRBV19 to TRBJ1-5; TRBD1 might be the D (5 bases). Deletions cut 7 bases from V and 0 bases from J, with 13 bases between. The CDR3 sequence is 15 residues long. The V gene's germline CDR1 is LNHDA and CDR2 SQIVND (reference sequence). CDR3 in amino acids: CASNPDRYSNQPQHF. Here the CDR3 DNA reads TGTGCCAGTAACCCTGACAGATATAGCAATCAGCCCCAGCATTTT.

J is TRBJ2-3 and V is TRBV29-1, with no clear D. The CDR3 consists of 8 residues. Between the trimmed V and J ends, which lost 8 bases and 14 bases, there was a span of 11 bases. Germline V lookup: CDR1 SQVTM, CDR2 ANQGSEA. The CDR3 protein is CSIEVGYF. As DNA, the CDR3 is TGCAGCATCGAGGTTGGGTATTTT.

The chain carries TRBV18 and TRBJ2-2, with D tentatively TRBD1 (5 bases). The CDR3 loop spans 15 amino acids. Germline CDR1 KGHSH, CDR2 LQKENI. Trimming pared 4 bases from V and 6 bases from J, leaving 15 bases between. As DNA, the CDR3 is TGTGCCAGCTCACAGGGGCAGGGTGTCGCCGGGGAGCTGTTTTTT. It codes for CASSQGQGVAGELFF. Full variable domain (missing parts from reference TRBV18 and TRBJ2-2): NAGVMQNPRHLVRRRGQEARLRCSPMKGHSHVYWYRQLPEEGLKFMVYLQKENIIDESGMPKERFSAEFPKEGPSILRIQQVVRGDSAAYFCASSQGQGVAGELFFGEGSRLTVL.

The V and J genes are TRBV6-6 and TRBJ1-5, with a possible D match to TRBD1 (5 bases). V lost 6 bases to trimming and J lost 4 bases, with 13 bases between them. CDR3 length equals 14 residues. Looked up from germline, CDR1 is MNHNY and CDR2 is SVGAGI (reference sequence). The CDR3 DNA follows: TGTGCCAGCAGCCAGAACCGGGGGAATCAGCCCCAGCATTTT. This codes for CASSQNRGNQPQHF.

The chain has TRBV19 and TRBJ2-5; weak D call: TRBD1 (6 bases). In germline, CDR1 is LNHDA, CDR2 SQIVND (reference sequence). With 9 bases removed from V and 11 bases from J, the gap between germline ends came to 16 bases. This CDR3 spans 11 amino acids. In DNA form, the CDR3 reads TGTGCCAGCACGTATCAGGGGACACAGTACTTC. This sequence encodes CASTYQGTQYF.

A remark on this clone: Other DNA sequences in this specimen translate into the identical CDR3. The rearrangement uses TRBV7-2 and TRBJ1-2; 7 nucleotides agree with TRBD1. CDR1 is SGHTA and CDR2 is FQGNSA in the germline V gene. V trimming: 5 bases; J trimming: 4 bases; junction bases outside the gene matches: 10. This CDR3 contains 15 residues. CDR3: CASSPGGGGSYGYTF. The CDR3, as DNA: TGTGCCAGCAGCCCAGGGGGGGGAGGCTCCTATGGCTACACCTTC. Variable domain in full (rest from reference TRBV7-2 and TRBJ1-2): GAGVSQSPSNKVTEKGKDVELRCDPISGHTALYWYRQSLGQGLEFLIYFQGNSAPDKSGLPSDRFSAERTGGSVSTLTIQRTQQEDSAVYLCASSPGGGGSYGYTFGSGTRLTVV.

This clone was seen a single time. The chain links TRBV5-1 to TRBJ2-7, with TRBD1 identical over 9 bases. The CDR3 runs 13 residues. Germline CDR1 is SGHRS and CDR2 is YFSETQ. Trimming took 5 bases from V and 5 from J; bases not matched to a gene: 5. This CDR3 is CASRGQGAHEQYF. CDR3 coding DNA: TGCGCCAGCAGGGGACAGGGAGCCCACGAGCAGTACTTC.

This chain links TRBV7-2 with TRBJ2-1, with TRBD2 matching 11 bases. This CDR3 contains 15 residues. V was pared by 5 bases and J by 4 bases, with 4 bases of the junction left unmatched. Germline V CDR1 and CDR2: SGHTA, FQGNSA. CDR3 in DNA: TGTGCCAGCAGCGACGGGACTAGCGGATACAATGAGCAGTTCTTC. This codes for CASSDGTSGYNEQFF.

This sequence joins TRBV27 and TRBJ2-6; weak D call: TRBD1 (5 bases). This CDR3 contains 15 residues. Per the germline V gene, CDR1 is MNHEY and CDR2 is SMNVEV (reference sequence). With 2 bases removed from V and 4 bases from J, the gap between germline ends came to 9 bases. The DNA of the CDR3 is TGTGCCAGCAGTTTACAGGGATCCGGGGCCAACGTCCTGACTTTC. It specifies CASSLQGSGANVLTF.

The chain is built from TRBV4-3 and TRBJ2-7; 7 bases match TRBD1. The germline CDR1 and CDR2 sequences are LGHNA and YSLEER. The CDR3 covers 14 residues. Trimming took 0 bases from V and 6 from J; bases not matched to a gene: 5. The CDR3 here is CASSQDMAGGEQYF. The CDR3 DNA sequence: TGCGCCAGCAGCCAAGATATGGCAGGGGGCGAGCAGTACTTC.

The chain recombines TRBV4-3 with TRBJ2-1; 10 bases are shared with TRBD2. Germline V gene data show CDR1 as LGHNA and CDR2 as YSLEER. This CDR3 has 16 residues. Trimming cost V 1 base and J 10 bases; bases outside gene matches: 10. DNA of the CDR3: TGCGCCAGCAGCCAAGTGCGAGCGGGAGGGCCGGGGGAGCAGTTCTTC. This codes for CASSQVRAGGPGEQFF.

The chain combines TRBV5-4 with TRBJ2-6; D assignment may be TRBD1 or TRBD2 (5 bases each). V was cut by 4 bases and J by 4 bases, with 24 bases left in between. CDR1 SGHNT and CDR2 YYREEE come from the germline V gene (reference sequence). The CDR3 contains 19 residues. CDR3 in amino acids: CASSLGPGLLVSGANVLTF. CDR3 in DNA: TGTGCCAGCAGCCTGGGGCCCGGATTACTAGTTTCGGGGGCCAACGTCCTGACTTTC.

The chain links TRBV11-2 to TRBJ2-7, with 7 bases that match TRBD2. The CDR3 extends over 15 amino acids. After removal of 7 bases from V and 5 bases from J, the junction contained 14 bases not matched to a gene. Germline lookup yields CDR1 SGHAT and CDR2 FQNNGV. The CDR3 here is CASNPEPGRDHEQYF. The CDR3 region has the DNA TGTGCCAGCAACCCAGAGCCGGGGAGGGATCACGAGCAGTACTTC.

This clone was recorded a few times. The chain has TRBV11-3 and TRBJ2-7; D not resolved. The germline V gene has CDR1 SGHNT and CDR2 YENEEA. The CDR3 length is 15 residues. The V gene lost 5 bases and the J gene lost 0 bases, with 14 bases spanning the gap. The DNA of the CDR3 is TGTGCCAGCAGCCCCGTGACGGAGAGCTCCTACGAGCAGTACTTC. It encodes CASSPVTESSYEQYF.

This clone has just one count. The V call is TRBV6-1, the J call TRBJ2-7; no clear D. The V gene's germline CDR1 is MNHNS and CDR2 SASEGT. The CDR3 extends over 14 amino acids. V was trimmed by 3 bases and J by 4 bases, leaving 13 bases between them. CDR3 nucleotide sequence: TGTGCCAGCAGTGAGGTCTTTCCAATATACGAGCAGTACTTC. It codes for CASSEVFPIYEQYF.

The chain couples TRBV12-5 to TRBJ1-4; 8 bases fit TRBD1. In germline, CDR1 is LGHNT, CDR2 FRNRAP. The CDR3 spans 13 residues. V was clipped by 6 bases and J by 5 bases; unmatched bases: 2. The CDR3: CASGRTGNEKLFF. The CDR3 DNA follows: TGTGCTAGTGGCAGGACAGGGAATGAAAAACTGTTTTTT.

This rearrangement joins TRBV10-3 to TRBJ1-1; D is unresolved. This CDR3 is built from 14 residues. V was shortened by 2 bases and J by 1 base, with 8 bases between the two germline ends. Germline CDR1 reads ENHRY; CDR2 reads SYGVKD. CDR3 nucleotides: TGTGCCATCAGTGAGGAGGGTAAGAACACTGAAGCTTTCTTT. Its protein product is CAISEEGKNTEAFF.

The chain uses TRBV14 and TRBJ1-6; 8 positions match TRBD1. The germline gives CDR1 SGHDN, CDR2 FVKESK. The CDR3 covers 16 residues. V lost 4 bases to trimming and J lost 4 bases; unmatched junction nucleotides: 6. In DNA, the CDR3 is TGTGCCAGCAGCCTAAGGACAGGGCGGTATAATTCACCCCTCCACTTT. Translating gives CASSLRTGRYNSPLHF.

Only a few counts were recorded for this clone. This chain connects TRBV5-4 to TRBJ1-1; 7 nucleotides match TRBD1. The CDR3 is made up of 14 amino acids. The V gene's germline CDR1 is SGHNT and CDR2 YYREEE (reference sequence). V trimming: 3 bases; J trimming: 1 base; junction bases outside the gene matches: 3. This CDR3 reads CASSSDRRNTEAFF. The CDR3 bases are TGTGCCAGCAGCTCGGACAGGAGGAACACTGAAGCTTTCTTT.

The V call is TRBV6-1, the J call TRBJ2-7; 9 positions match TRBD2. This CDR3 contains 15 residues. V shed 7 bases and J 2 bases; nucleotides not matched to a gene: 9. In germline, CDR1 is MNHNS, CDR2 SASEGT. CDR3 residues: CASMRREGSTYEQYF. CDR3 sequence (DNA): TGTGCCAGCATGCGGCGGGAGGGCTCCACCTACGAGCAGTACTTC.

V usage is TRBV4-2 and J usage is TRBJ2-7; 13 bases agree with TRBD2. Germline values: CDR1 LGHNA, CDR2 YNFKEQ. The trim removed 1 base at V and 0 bases at J, leaving 0 bases unmatched. This CDR3 spans 16 amino acids. CDR3 in DNA: TGTGCCAGCAGCCAAGGGACTAGCGGGAGCTCCTACGAGCAGTACTTC. Encoded protein: CASSQGTSGSSYEQYF.

This chain links TRBV18 with TRBJ2-1, with TRBD2 as a possible D gene (5 bases). Germline V gene sequence: CDR1 KGHSH, CDR2 LQKENI. The germline V and J ends were trimmed by 0 bases and 7 bases, with 13 bases remaining between them. The length of the CDR3 is 15 residues. The CDR3 nucleotides read TGTGCCAGCTCACCACCGGTAAGAGGGTGGAATGAGCAGTTCTTC. Its protein product is CASSPPVRGWNEQFF.

J is TRBJ1-1 and V is TRBV30; weak D call: TRBD1 (5 bases). The V gene lost 0 bases and the J gene lost 3 bases, with 8 bases spanning the gap. In germline, CDR1 is GTSNPN, CDR2 SVGIG (reference sequence). The CDR3 runs to 13 residues. For the CDR3, the DNA is TGTGCCTGGAGTGTACGGGGCCACACTGAAGCTTTCTTT. The encoded protein is CAWSVRGHTEAFF. The variable domain in full, with the rest retrieved from reference TRBV30 and TRBJ1-1, is SQTIHQWPATLVQPVGSPLSLECTVEGTSNPNLYWYRQAAGRGLQLLFYSVGIGQISSEVPQNLSASRPQDRQFILSSKKLLLSDSGFYLCAWSVRGHTEAFFGQGTRLTVV.

This clone was seen only once. V gene TRBV5-5 combines with J gene TRBJ2-7; D possibly corresponds to TRBD2 (6 bases). The germline gives CDR1 SGHKS, CDR2 YYEKEE (reference sequence). The CDR3 runs 14 residues. V was pared by 4 bases and J by 2 bases, with 13 bases between. The CDR3 protein is CASSRDFGAYEQYF. As DNA, the CDR3 is TGTGCCAGCAGCCGGGACTTTGGGGCCTACGAGCAGTACTTC.

V usage is TRBV4-3 and J usage is TRBJ1-1; D remains ambiguous. Trimming pared 0 bases from V and 13 bases from J, leaving 12 bases between. The CDR3 runs to 12 residues. Germline V gene lookup returns CDR1 LGHNA and CDR2 YSLEER. The CDR3 DNA is TGCGCCAGCAGCCAAGAAAGCCGGCATATTTTCTTT. Its protein product is CASSQESRHIFF.

The J gene is TRBJ1-2, the V gene TRBV9, with D possibly being TRBD1 (5 bases). Germline CDR1 and CDR2: SGDLS and YYNGEE. The CDR3 is 15 residues long. Trimming removed 4 bases at V and 0 bases at J, with 13 bases between. Here the CDR3 reads CASSPGTDPNYGYTF. The CDR3 coding sequence is TGTGCCAGCAGCCCGGGGACCGATCCTAACTATGGCTACACCTTC.

The V and J genes are TRBV30 and TRBJ2-1, with TRBD2 matching over 15 bases. The V gene's germline CDR1 is GTSNPN and CDR2 SVGIG (reference sequence). The CDR3 has 18 amino acids. V dropped 2 bases and J dropped 8; count of bases not matched to a gene: 13. The CDR3, as DNA: TGTGCCTGGAGTACCGGGACTAGCGGGAGGACCCTCCCTGATGAGCAGTTCTTC. Translated: CAWSTGTSGRTLPDEQFF.